The source of this T cell receptor beta chain is a study of shared clonotypes between healthy human individuals (dated by TCRdb to the early 2020s). General notes on the study: The cohort comprised a couple of women and a few men aged 18 to 49 years. For each donor, CD4 naive and CD4 memory were each given three plates, CD8 naive was given two plates, and CD8 memory was given one plate. To estimate repertoire size and how much clonotypes are shared between individuals, the study performed deep sequencing of blood TCR repertoires from about 5 healthy adults. Different laboratories and diverse techniques were used to prepare libraries and sequence TCR repertoires, to increase sequencing depth and limit assay-specific biases. Leukapheresis yielded between about 0.85 and 10 billion PBMCs per donor.

CD8 naive samples were obtained by positive selection for CCR7 among CD45RO-negative cells, yielding a CD45RA+CCR7+ population from which TemRA cells were excluded. Donors were healthy HIV-negative adults with no recently reported acute infections or vaccinations. Every donor was a Caucasian adult residing in Nashville, Tennessee, USA. Blood was obtained by leukapheresis, after which PBMCs were separated by Ficoll-Histopaque density gradient centrifugation and cryopreserved in liquid nitrogen vapor phase. Analytical flow cytometry was used to check the purity and quantity of each magnetically sorted T cell population. From each sorted fraction, genomic DNA was isolated and quantified by UV absorbance on a Nanodrop 2000c. TCR CDR3 regions were amplified from genomic DNA by multiplex PCR using the deep immunoSEQ assay. Genomic DNA extracted from each cell subset was distributed evenly over all wells of several immunoSEQ 96-well plates, and each plate served as one replicate. For sorted subsets, 200 ng of genomic DNA, equivalent to roughly 30,000 T cell genomes, went into each replicate PCR. Purified libraries were quantified with a Qubit 3.0 fluorometer, sized on a Bioanalyzer 2100, and re-quantified with the KAPA Library Quantification kit. A separate single-read 150-cycle Illumina NextSeq 550 flow cell was used to sequence each immunoSEQ 96-well plate. The study's own analysis went as follows. Because only junctional sequences without quality scores were contained in the immunoSEQ output, filtering matching that applied to full-length reads could not be performed. Sequences were annotated with PyIR, a Python wrapper for IgBLAST v1.9, using IMGT germline references to assign V/J genes and CDR3. Reads with weak V/J assignments (E-value above 1e-6), missing CDR3, stop codons, out-of-frame junctions, or ambiguous translated residues were removed. V3J clonotypes were defined as sequences sharing the same inferred V gene, J gene, and CDR3 amino acid sequence. The percentage overlap between two repertoires was calculated by dividing the number of shared unique clonotypes by the size of the smaller repertoire. Richness of each repertoire was evaluated using RTK rarefaction, the Chao1 estimator, and Recon v2.1 estimates of unobserved clonotypes. OLGA was used to compute generation probabilities for all TCRbeta clonotypes that the gDNA method yielded from a handful of donors. TCRdb mirrors the immuneACCESS table, restricted to in-frame sequences. Some clones are absent from its copies; in checked studies, under half trace to an unresolved V gene, and the reason for the others is unknown. That table furnishes V, J and clone size, whereas the DNA furnished D and trimming. This sample gives roughly 770,000 clones in total; roughly 96% of them show up just once. The ten largest account for under 0.3% of the sample.

Including cysteine and phenylalanine, the CDR3 has 12 amino acids. CDR3 DNA only is kept here, 36 bases in frame from base 1. Based on the germline V gene (reference sequence), the CDR1 and CDR2 sequences are GTSNPN and SVGIG. The germline ends are 5 bases apart after V is trimmed by 0 bases and J by 3 bases. Here is what the overall study found, with its caveats: Because the study included only a small number of donors, the genetic and exposure-history diversity represented was limited. Clonotypes shared by all four sorted-subset donors showed higher generation probabilities than non-shared clonotypes. Even with the large sequencing depth, rarefaction of the sorted-subset datasets indicated that sequencing was incomplete. Larger estimated clonotype richness was generally found for naive subsets than for memory subsets. Based on pairwise subsampling, the degree of clonotype sharing among donors was expected to be affected by sequencing depth. Sampling was limited to blood, and TCR repertoires in tissue likely differ from TCR repertoires in blood. Across a few donors, approximately 5% of naive CD4, approximately 4% of naive CD8, 2% to 2.5% of memory CD4, and approximately 0.4% of memory CD8 clonotypes were shared.

As regards this clone: Its antigen is unknown. No base-level quality is on record; no much larger clone is a single base apart.

Sample: naive CD8+ T cells sorted from blood. Sample cell subset or site, as interpreted from the label and publication: CD45RA+CCR7+. The chain is assembled from TRBV30 and TRBJ1-1; a confident D gene designation cannot be given. This clonotype was obtained from a man in his thirties or forties in good health. The CDR3 region has the sequence CAWSVTDTEAFF. The DNA reads as follows: TGTGCCTGGAGTGTAACGGACACTGAAGCTTTCTTT. Reference TRBV30 and TRBJ1-1 proteins supply the regions before and after the CDR3; the full variable domain is: SQTIHQWPATLVQPVGSPLSLECTVEGTSNPNLYWYRQAAGRGLQLLFYSVGIGQISSEVPQNLSASRPQDRQFILSSKKLLLSDSGFYLCAWSVTDTEAFFGQGTRLTVV.